These 2 T cell receptor beta chains came from one sample sequenced in a study of cytomegalovirus exposure and HLA in healthy donors (dated by TCRdb to 2015 to 2018). The library was built by means of the immunoSEQ multiplex PCR assay. The multiplex PCR relied on a mix of 60 forward primers for TCR Vbeta segments and 13 reverse primers for TCR Jbeta segments. Not all clones reach the TCRdb copy of this immuneACCESS table, which keeps in-frame sequences only. Checked studies attribute under half of the gap to unresolved V genes and leave the rest unexplained. In this sample the table shows about 110,000 clones, 73% of which occur a single time. The top ten clonotypes cover 7.8% of the sample. The sequencing sample was made of PBMCs. These receptor sequences come from a man aged 25 to 45 in good health and CMV-seronegative.

The V and J genes are TRBV6-1 and TRBJ1-1; 9 bases match TRBD1. The CDR3 totals 13 residues. CDR1 is MNHNS and CDR2 is SASEGT in the germline V gene. V dropped 11 bases and J dropped 0; count of bases not matched to a gene: 4. CDR3: CASGQGLNTEAFF. DNA for the CDR3: TGTGCCTCCGGACAGGGGTTGAACACTGAAGCTTTCTTT.

The genes are TRBV7-6 and TRBJ2-5; TRBD2 matches 7 bases. CDR1 and CDR2 (germline): SGHVS, FNYEAQ. The CDR3 totals 14 residues. V was clipped by 3 bases and J by 1 base; unmatched bases: 2. As DNA, the CDR3 is TGTGCCAGCAGCTTGAGGACTAGCCAAGAGACCCAGTACTTC. Translating gives CASSLRTSQETQYF.